A selection of T cell receptor beta chains follows, all from one sample in a study of T cells in Graves' hyperthyroidism and ophthalmopathy. MiXCR, applied by TCRdb to the multiplex PCR reads, yields one record per CDR3 protein. The table lists approximately 590,000 distinct CDR3 sequences, 15% to 19% of them singletons. The sample was blood. Source of these receptors: a woman aged 30 to 39 with Graves' hyperthyroidism. Each CDR3 is given with its conserved first and last residue. Fields, in order: CDR3 DNA, CDR3 protein, J gene, V gene, D gene, clone size. The D gene is left open where the match is weak. Rows give clone size only sometimes, using once, few, many, or a class for an expanded clone.

TGCGCCAGCAGCTTGGATGGACTAGCATCCTACGAGCAGTACTTC | CASSLDGLASYEQYF | TRBJ2-7 | TRBV5-1 | TRBD2 | many
TGTGCCAGCAGCTTAGGTAGATTTAGCACAGATACGCAGTATTTT | CASSLGRFSTDTQYF | TRBJ2-3 | TRBV7-2 | . | many
TGTGCCAGCAGCTTAACAACGGGGGGAGACACAGATACGCAGTATTTT | CASSLTTGGDTDTQYF | TRBJ2-3 | TRBV7-9 | TRBD2 | many
TGCAGTGCTAAGGGACAGAGCATTGAGCAGTTCTTC | CSAKGQSIEQFF | TRBJ2-1 | TRBV20-1 | TRBD1 | .
TGTGCCAGCAGCCAAGAGTGGCTAGCGGGGGGTAATGAGCAGTTCTTC | CASSQEWLAGGNEQFF | TRBJ2-1 | TRBV4-2 | TRBD2 | .
TGTGCCAGCAGCTTGCCCCCGGGACTAGGCAATGAGCAGTTCTTC | CASSLPPGLGNEQFF | TRBJ2-1 | TRBV5-5 | TRBD2 | many
TGCGCCAGCAGCTTGATGTCCAGGGGGAACAATGAGCAGTTCTTC | CASSLMSRGNNEQFF | TRBJ2-1 | TRBV5-1 | TRBD1 | .
TGCAGCGTTGAAGCGGCAGAATCTGGAAACACCATATATTTT | CSVEAAESGNTIYF | TRBJ1-3 | TRBV29-1 | . | .
TGCAGTGCCGATAGCGGGAGAGGGAGCTACGAGCAGTACTTC | CSADSGRGSYEQYF | TRBJ2-7 | TRBV20-1 | TRBD2 | many
TGTGCCAGCAGCCAAGAGACAGCCTCTGGGGCCAACGTCCTGACTTTC | CASSQETASGANVLTF | TRBJ2-6 | TRBV16 | . | .
TGTGCCAGCAGTTTGGACAGGGGGGCGATTACGCAGTATTTT | CASSLDRGAITQYF | TRBJ2-3 | TRBV28 | TRBD1 | .
TGTGCCAGCAGTTCCATAGCGGAGAGCTCCTACAATGAGCAGTTCTTC | CASSSIAESSYNEQFF | TRBJ2-1 | TRBV6-1 | . | many
TGTGCCAGCAGCGTAGAGGGCCCCCGCTACAATGAGCAGTTCTTC | CASSVEGPRYNEQFF | TRBJ2-1 | TRBV9 | . | .
TGTGCCAGCAGGGCGACAGGGCATGGCTACACCTTC | CASRATGHGYTF | TRBJ1-2 | TRBV3-1 | TRBD1 | .
TGCGCCAGCAGCTGGGAAGCTAGCGGCCCCTACAATGAGCAGTTCTTC | CASSWEASGPYNEQFF | TRBJ2-1 | TRBV4-1 | TRBD2 | .
TGTGCCAACTCACCAGGGGCGGGGGAGCAGTACTTC | CANSPGAGEQYF | TRBJ2-7 | TRBV18 | . | .
TGTGCCATCCCGGGACTAGCGGGATTCGGGGAGTACTTC | CAIPGLAGFGEYF | TRBJ2-5 | TRBV6-1 | TRBD2 | many
TGCAGTGCTAGAGATTCGGGAGCGGGAGATACGCAGTATTTT | CSARDSGAGDTQYF | TRBJ2-3 | TRBV20-1 | . | many
TGTGCCAGCAGCCAGGACGGCGGTATCTCTGGAAACACCATATATTTT | CASSQDGGISGNTIYF | TRBJ1-3 | TRBV3-1 | . | many
TGTGCCATGGGGACAGGGTTCTACGAGCAGTACTTC | CAMGTGFYEQYF | TRBJ2-7 | TRBV10-3 | TRBD1 | .
TGTGCCTGGAGCCCGGCGGCCAAAAACATTCAGTACTTC | CAWSPAAKNIQYF | TRBJ2-4 | TRBV30 | . | few
TGTGCCAGCAGCTTTTTCGGGGGTACAGGGGGGTCCTACAATGAGCAGTTCTTC | CASSFFGGTGGSYNEQFF | TRBJ2-1 | TRBV5-4 | TRBD1 | .
TGTGCCAGCAACCAAGGGGGTTTTGGTCGAAATCTCGAGCAGTACTTC | CASNQGGFGRNLEQYF | TRBJ2-7 | TRBV11-3 | . | many
TGTGCCAGCAGCTTGTCAGGGTTCTCCTATAATTCACCCCTCCACTTT | CASSLSGFSYNSPLHF | TRBJ1-6 | TRBV5-8 | . | few
TGTGCCAGCAGCAGGACTAGCGGGATTTACAATGAGCAGTTCTTC | CASSRTSGIYNEQFF | TRBJ2-1 | TRBV27 | TRBD2 | many
TGTGCCAGCAGTTCACAAGAGGGAAACCAAGAGACCCAGTACTTC | CASSSQEGNQETQYF | TRBJ2-5 | TRBV28 | . | .
TGTGCCTGGAGATCGGGAATGGGGTCCTACGAGCAGTACTTC | CAWRSGMGSYEQYF | TRBJ2-7 | TRBV30 | . | many
TGCAGCGTCGGACAGCTTAACTATGGCTACACCTTC | CSVGQLNYGYTF | TRBJ1-2 | TRBV29-1 | . | few
TGTGCCAGCATTGCGGGAGTGGCAGATACGCAGTATTTT | CASIAGVADTQYF | TRBJ2-3 | TRBV2 | TRBD2 | .
TGTGCCAGCAGCCAAGGGACAGCCCGGGCAGATACGCAGTATTTT | CASSQGTARADTQYF | TRBJ2-3 | TRBV5-8 | TRBD1 | .
TGTGCCAGCAGCCAGGCCCGGGCAGGGGGCACTGAAGCTTTCTTT | CASSQARAGGTEAFF | TRBJ1-1 | TRBV16 | TRBD1 | .